One and the same sample provided the 16 T cell receptor beta chains below, sequenced in a study of T-cell memory formation after mild COVID-19. A single record per CDR3 protein comes from TCRdb applying MiXCR to the 5' RACE reads. Here the sample spans 250,000 to 350,000 distinct CDR3 sequences, roughly a fifth being singletons. The sample taken for sequencing was PBMCs or a T cell subset sorted from them (not recorded which). Source of these receptors: a man between 18 and 35 years old who had mild COVID-19 (a few samples of this study predate the infection). Cell type and time point are not known.

This chain connects TRBV5-5 to TRBJ1-1; D is ambiguous. The germline V and J ends were trimmed by 0 bases and 9 bases, with 12 bases remaining between them. This CDR3 spans 13 amino acids. The germline V gene has CDR1 SGHKS and CDR2 YYEKEE (reference sequence). CDR3 in amino acids: CASSLAPRYQAFF. CDR3 DNA sequence: TGTGCCAGCAGCTTGGCCCCAAGGTACCAAGCTTTCTTT. The full variable domain, with the rest looked up from reference TRBV5-5 and TRBJ1-1, is DAGVTQSPTHLIKTRGQQVTLRCSPISGHKSVSWYQQVLGQGPQFIFQYYEKEERGRGNFPDRFSARQFPNYSSELNVNALLLGDSALYLCASSLAPRYQAFFGQGTRLTVV.

The chain uses TRBV11-2 and TRBJ1-3; D perhaps matches TRBD1 (5 bases). This CDR3 has 15 amino acids. The V gene lost 5 bases and the J gene lost 0 bases, with 11 bases spanning the gap. CDR1 and CDR2 from the germline V gene are SGHAT and FQNNGV. DNA of the CDR3: TGTGCCAGCAGCCTGACAGACCCCTCTGGAAACACCATATATTTT. Its translation: CASSLTDPSGNTIYF.

The rearrangement links TRBV7-2 to TRBJ1-1; D is undetermined. Germline V gives CDR1 SGHTA, CDR2 FQGNSA. V was cut by 3 bases and J by 8 bases, with 10 bases left in between. This CDR3 has 12 amino acids. CDR3 bases: TGTGCCAGCAGCTTCGGGCCTAGAGAAGCTTTCTTT. Amino acids: CASSFGPREAFF.

This clonotype was picked up a small number of times. The chain combines TRBV7-9 with TRBJ2-7; the D is unclear. V lost 5 bases to trimming and J lost 7 bases, with 15 bases between them. This CDR3 has 13 amino acids. Germline loops: CDR1 SEHNR, CDR2 FQNEAQ (reference sequence). CDR3 protein: CASSPHVPEEQYF. The CDR3 bases are TGTGCCAGCAGCCCCCATGTTCCAGAAGAGCAGTACTTC.

The chain recombines TRBV28 with TRBJ2-7, with a possible D match to TRBD1 (5 bases). With 4 bases removed from V and 5 bases from J, the gap between germline ends came to 12 bases. CDR3 length equals 13 residues. Per germline, CDR1 MDHEN and CDR2 SYDVKM. The CDR3 nucleotides read TGTGCCAGCAGTTCAAATCAGGGTCACGAGCAGTACGTC. This sequence encodes CASSSNQGHEQYV.

The CDR3 nucleotides are TGTGCCAGCACCTCAGGGACAGATTCAACCGAGACCCAGTACTTC. Its translation: CASTSGTDSTETQYF. The V call is TRBV7-6, the J call TRBJ2-5; 7 bases map to TRBD1. With 7 bases clipped from V and 5 bases from J, the junction kept 13 bases outside the gene matches. The germline V gene has CDR1 SGHVS and CDR2 FNYEAQ. The CDR3 is 15 amino acids.

The chain carries TRBV5-1 and TRBJ1-2; possible D gene TRBD1, 5 bases. V was shortened by 4 bases and J by 3 bases, with 25 bases between the two germline ends. CDR3 size: 18 residues. CDR1 is SGHRS and CDR2 is YFSETQ in the germline V gene. The DNA of the CDR3 is TGCGCCAGCAGCCGCAGCCCCGGCCCAGGGAAAGTTTACTATGGCTACACCTTC. Translation: CASSRSPGPGKVYYGYTF.

This chain connects TRBV7-3 to TRBJ2-3, with unresolved D. The CDR3 is 13 amino acids. CDR1 and CDR2 (germline): SGHTA, FQGTGA. Trimming removed 5 bases at V and 6 bases at J, with 12 bases between. CDR3 region: CASSPLGPDTQYF. CDR3 in DNA: TGTGCCAGCAGCCCCCTAGGTCCGGATACGCAGTATTTT.

This clonotype has ten or more counts. This chain joins TRBV7-2 and TRBJ2-1, with 12 bases matching TRBD2. The germline V gene encodes CDR1 SGHTA and CDR2 FQGNSA. The trim removed 4 bases at V and 12 bases at J, leaving 13 bases unmatched. The CDR3 is made up of 16 amino acids. CDR3 nucleotide sequence: TGTGCCAGCAGCTCTAGCGGGGGGGCCCTTGTGAGCGGGCAGTTCTTC. It is translated as CASSSSGGALVSGQFF.

The CDR3 is CASSPSPGGTTIYF. DNA of the CDR3: TGTGCCAGCAGCCCCTCCCCCGGGGGCACCACCATATATTTT. The chain couples TRBV7-2 to TRBJ1-3, with a possible D match to TRBD1 (6 bases). Germline values: CDR1 SGHTA, CDR2 FQGNSA. The CDR3 covers 14 residues. With 5 bases removed from V and 9 bases from J, the gap between germline ends came to 17 bases.

The rearrangement links TRBV7-9 to TRBJ2-3; D is unresolved. The CDR3 is 13 amino acids. Germline assignment: CDR1 SEHNR and CDR2 FQNEAQ (reference sequence). V lost 6 bases and J 1 base, leaving 8 bases between the germline ends. The CDR3 here is CASRRERTDTQYF. DNA of the CDR3: TGTGCCAGCAGACGAGAGCGCACAGATACGCAGTATTTT.

The chain is built from TRBV5-1 and TRBJ2-1, with TRBD2 matching over 7 bases. This CDR3 has 15 residues. Germline CDR1 SGHRS, CDR2 YFSETQ. J lost 4 bases, V lost 4 bases, and 8 bases had no gene match. For the CDR3, the DNA is TGCGCCAGCAGCCAGGAAGCGGGGCGATACAATGAGCAGTTCTTC. It codes for CASSQEAGRYNEQFF.

This clonotype was observed a handful of times. The rearrangement joins TRBV7-9 to TRBJ2-3, with TRBD1 matching 9 bases. CDR1 and CDR2 (germline): SEHNR, FQNEAQ (reference sequence). The junction had 9 bases not matched to a gene; V was cut back by 8 bases and J by 0 bases. CDR3 length: 16 amino acids. CDR3 sequence reads: CASGYPGTGSTDTQYF. The CDR3 nucleotides are TGTGCCAGCGGCTACCCCGGGACAGGGAGCACAGATACGCAGTATTTT.

This clonotype was recorded at least ten times. The chain couples TRBV5-1 to TRBJ2-5; TRBD1 matches 8 bases. The trim removed 0 bases at V and 4 bases at J, leaving 2 bases unmatched. The CDR3 is 14 amino acids. The V gene's germline CDR1 is SGHRS and CDR2 YFSETQ. CDR3: CASSLGQGAETQYF. The CDR3, as DNA: TGCGCCAGCAGCTTGGGGCAGGGGGCAGAGACCCAGTACTTC.

This clonotype was seen at least ten times. The J gene is TRBJ1-5, the V gene TRBV19; D is ambiguous. The CDR3 extends over 14 amino acids. The ends were cut back, 3 bases at V and 5 bases at J, with 11 bases in the middle. Germline V lookup: CDR1 LNHDA, CDR2 SQIVND (reference sequence). The CDR3 bases are TGTGCCAGTAGTATCTCCAGGAGGGATCAGCCCCAGCATTTT. It encodes CASSISRRDQPQHF. The full variable domain, completed using reference TRBV19 and TRBJ1-5, is DGGITQSPKYLFRKEGQNVTLSCEQNLNHDAMYWYRQDPGQGLRLIYYSQIVNDFQKGDIAEGYSVSREKKESFPLTVTSAQKNPTAFYLCASSISRRDQPQHFGDGTRLSIL.

CDR3 nucleotide sequence: TGTGCCAGCAGCTTAACGGGGGGGACCCCCAATGAGCAGTTCTTC. Translated, it gives CASSLTGGTPNEQFF. The rearrangement links TRBV7-3 to TRBJ2-1; 7 positions match TRBD2. The J segment lost 6 bases and the V segment lost 0 bases, leaving 5 bases of the junction unmatched. This CDR3 contains 15 residues. Germline lookup yields CDR1 SGHTA and CDR2 FQGTGA.